This T cell receptor beta chain was profiled in a study of regulatory dendritic cells for organ transplantation. With respect to this clone: Antigen specificity is unknown.

TCRdb's table, derived via immunoSEQ multiplex PCR, lists solely in-frame clones and lacks some. The profile covers about 10,000 clones, with 55% to 75% appearing a single time and roughly 0.6% taken by the ten largest. The length of the CDR3 is 16 residues. V lost 5 bases to trimming and J lost 1 base; unmatched junction nucleotides: 6. Germline-derived CDR1 and CDR2 are SNHLY and FYNNEI. Sorted T cells were CFSE-labeled and cultured 5 days with allogeneic regulatory or mature dendritic cells at 1:10. Memory T cells were CD45RO+, naive were CD45RA+, sorted by FACS. The TCR comes from a human donor in good health. The V call is TRBV2, the J call TRBJ2-7; 12 bases are shared with TRBD2. Sequencing input: naive CD4+ T cells from blood cultured with dendritic cells. The subset is: CD45RA+ naive T cells. The CDR3 coding sequence is TGTGCCAGCAGTCCGGGACTAGCGGGCCTATCCTACGAGCAGTACTTC. This encodes CASSPGLAGLSYEQYF.